The 12 T cell receptor beta chains below all came from one sample that was sequenced in a study of blood T cell repertoires in COVID-19. TCRdb's table, derived via immunoSEQ multiplex PCR, lists solely in-frame clones and lacks some. The table includes 120,000 or so clones, about 83% detected once. Sequencing was performed on peripheral blood. Receptors originate from a man older than 75 with active or convalescent COVID-19.

V usage is TRBV15 and J usage is TRBJ2-3; D unclear. V dropped 0 bases and J dropped 4 bases, with 5 bases sitting between them. CDR3 size: 13 residues. Looked up from germline, CDR1 is LNHNV and CDR2 is YYDKDF (reference sequence). CDR3 loop: CATSRDTADTQYF. The CDR3 DNA reads as TGTGCCACCAGCAGAGATACTGCAGATACGCAGTATTTT.

The table lists this clone with a few counts. The gene calls are TRBV18 and TRBJ1-6; TRBD1 agrees at 10 bases. CDR3 length: 15 amino acids. Trimming removed 6 bases from V and 7 bases from J; junction bases left unmatched: 6. Germline V lookup: CDR1 KGHSH, CDR2 LQKENI. In DNA, the CDR3 is TGTGCCAGCTCCGGGACAGGGGATACCAATTCACCCCTCCACTTT. Translated, it gives CASSGTGDTNSPLHF.

The chain employs TRBV19 and TRBJ1-6; TRBD1 aligns across 7 bases. Unmatched junction bases numbered 4, after V lost 5 bases and J lost 6 bases. The CDR3 has 14 residues. Germline assignment: CDR1 LNHDA and CDR2 SQIVND (reference sequence). The DNA of the CDR3 is TGTGCCAGTAGTGTGACAGGGAGTAATTCACCCCTCCACTTT. Residues: CASSVTGSNSPLHF.

V is TRBV7-3 and J is TRBJ2-5, with 8 nucleotides matching TRBD2. This CDR3 has 15 amino acids. From germline, CDR1 is SGHTA and CDR2 FQGTGA. V lost 5 bases to trimming and J lost 1 base; unmatched junction nucleotides: 6. The CDR3 reads CASSPLAGGQETQYF. The CDR3 DNA reads as TGTGCCAGCAGCCCCCTCGCGGGGGGCCAAGAGACCCAGTACTTC.

The chain combines TRBV28 with TRBJ1-6; D gene ambiguous. CDR1 is MDHEN and CDR2 is SYDVKM in the germline V gene. The CDR3 loop spans 13 amino acids. The DNA for the CDR3 is TGTGGTTGCTCCGGGCGCGGGAATTCACCCCTCCACTTT. Protein product: CGCSGRGNSPLHF.

V and J are TRBV5-5 and TRBJ1-2; TRBD1 aligns across 7 bases. Trimming removed 3 bases from V and 2 bases from J; junction bases left unmatched: 7. The CDR3 runs 15 residues. CDR1 is SGHKS, CDR2 YYEKEE, per germline (reference sequence). In nucleotides, the CDR3 is TGTGCCAGCAGCTCACCGGGACAGAAGAACTATGGCTACACCTTC. It translates to CASSSPGQKNYGYTF.

The chain couples TRBV5-4 to TRBJ2-2, with D uncertain. The CDR3 contains 14 residues. Trimming left V 0 bases short and J 5 bases short, with 8 bases between. Germline V gives CDR1 SGHNT, CDR2 YYREEE (reference sequence). CDR3 in DNA: TGTGCCAGCAGCTTGGCAGAATTAACCGGGGAGCTGTTTTTT. Encoded protein: CASSLAELTGELFF.

The rearrangement links TRBV7-9 to TRBJ2-3, with unresolved D. This CDR3 has 14 amino acids. The V gene lost 5 bases and the J gene lost 5 bases, with 14 bases spanning the gap. Germline CDR1 SEHNR, CDR2 FQNEAQ (reference sequence). In DNA form, the CDR3 reads TGTGCCAGCAGCCGTAGTCAAACGGTAGATACGCAGTATTTT. Its protein product is CASSRSQTVDTQYF.

The chain recombines TRBV6-4 with TRBJ2-1, with no clear D. The V gene's germline CDR1 is MRHNA and CDR2 SNTAGT. This CDR3 has 13 residues. V was cut by 4 bases and J by 8 bases, with 12 bases left in between. This chain's CDR3 is CASSVGSMDEQFF. In DNA, the CDR3 is TGTGCCAGCAGTGTGGGTAGCATGGATGAGCAGTTCTTC.

The chain employs TRBV5-1 and TRBJ1-1, with D perhaps TRBD1 (5 bases). Trimming shortened V by 2 bases and J by 3 bases, and 14 bases separated the two germline ends. Germline lookup yields CDR1 SGHRS and CDR2 YFSETQ. The CDR3 has 15 residues. CDR3 DNA sequence: TGCGCCAGCAGCTTAGGAGATCCGGGGGACACTGAAGCTTTCTTT. It encodes CASSLGDPGDTEAFF. The full variable domain, rest sourced from reference TRBV5-1 and TRBJ1-1, is KAGVTQTPRYLIKTRGQQVTLSCSPISGHRSVSWYQQTPGQGLQFLFEYFSETQRNKGNFPGRFSGRQFSNSRSEMNVSTLELGDSALYLCASSLGDPGDTEAFFGQGTRLTVV.

This clone is a singleton in its sample. This chain links TRBV30 with TRBJ1-2, with 10 bases fitting TRBD1. Trimming at V came to 3 bases and at J to 6 bases, leaving 4 bases not matched to a gene. The CDR3 loop spans 13 amino acids. The germline CDR1 and CDR2 sequences are GTSNPN and SVGIG (reference sequence). In nucleotides, the CDR3 is TGTGCCTGGAGCGGACAGGGGGGGGATGGCTACACCTTC. As protein: CAWSGQGGDGYTF. The entire variable domain, with the rest obtained from reference TRBV30 and TRBJ1-2, is as follows: SQTIHQWPATLVQPVGSPLSLECTVEGTSNPNLYWYRQAAGRGLQLLFYSVGIGQISSEVPQNLSASRPQDRQFILSSKKLLLSDSGFYLCAWSGQGGDGYTFGSGTRLTVV.

The chain has TRBV30 and TRBJ1-4, with 7 positions matching TRBD1. The CDR3 contains 12 residues. The V segment lost 7 bases and the J segment 8 bases; nucleotides outside the gene matches: 7. Per germline, CDR1 GTSNPN and CDR2 SVGIG (reference sequence). This CDR3 reads CAYGTAKEKLFF. The CDR3 DNA reads as TGTGCCTACGGGACAGCCAAAGAAAAACTGTTTTTT.